The clone carrying this T cell receptor (beta chain) was seen a single time. The data are from a study of cytomegalovirus exposure and HLA in healthy donors. Overall study context: HLA-typed donors were the source of 83 million or so unique TCRs, which an early data release held.

V was pared by 4 bases and J by 7 bases, with 16 bases between. This CDR3 is built from 15 residues. The germline CDR1 and CDR2 sequences are MNHEY and SVGAGI. Though nominally healthy at sampling, donors likely had unrecorded immune exposures. PCR amplification relied on 60 Vbeta primers (plus 13 Jbeta primers). Original analysis: A later analysis counted 65 million to 80 million unique TCR beta chains, 10 million to 12 million shared. The table came from immunoSEQ multiplex PCR; TCRdb's copy has only in-frame clones and leaves some out. V, J and clone size reflect that table, while D and trimming were determined from the DNA. The sample has more than 90,000 clones; about 60% are singletons.

The chain links TRBV6-5 to TRBJ1-4; D remains ambiguous. Sequences were obtained from PBMCs. The clonotype was recovered from a woman under 40 in good health and CMV-seronegative. The CDR3 nucleotides read TGTGCCAGCAGTTTCGACCCTGGGAGGAGTGAAAAACTGTTTTTT. It yields the protein CASSFDPGRSEKLFF.